The 3 T cell receptor beta chains below were found in one sample sequenced in a study of CD8 T cells in ankylosing spondylitis. TCRdb used MiXCR to reprocess the 5' RACE reads, holding one entry per CDR3 protein. The top ten clones hold 3.5% of a sample with around 300,000 distinct CDR3 sequences, around 21% of them seen once. The sample taken for sequencing was blood, either unsorted or a sorted T cell fraction (not recorded which). The receptors here all came from a female donor with ankylosing spondylitis or in good health (not recorded which).

The chain couples TRBV9 to TRBJ1-6, with a weak D call TRBD1 (5 bases). CDR1 is SGDLS and CDR2 is YYNGEE in the germline V gene. The CDR3 length is 15 residues. The ends were cut back, 3 bases at V and 7 bases at J, with 14 bases in the middle. The CDR3 loop reads CASSAGTTPNSPLHF. The CDR3 DNA reads as TGTGCCAGCAGCGCCGGGACTACCCCAAATTCACCCCTCCACTTT.

V usage is TRBV7-8 and J usage is TRBJ2-4, with unresolved D. Germline CDR1 reads SGHVS; CDR2 reads FQNEAQ. V was trimmed by 5 bases and J by 0 bases, leaving 11 bases between them. CDR3 length: 15 amino acids. The CDR3 reads CASSPDTLAKNIQYF. The CDR3 DNA reads TGTGCCAGCAGCCCGGATACCTTAGCCAAAAACATTCAGTACTTC. Full variable domain (rest looked up from reference TRBV7-8 and TRBJ2-4): GAGVSQSPRYKVAKRGQDVALRCDPISGHVSLFWYQQALGQGPEFLTYFQNEAQLDKSGLPSDRFFAERPEGSVSTLKIQRTQQEDSAVYLCASSPDTLAKNIQYFGAGTRLSVL.

This clonotype was detected a few times. The rearrangement uses TRBV5-1 and TRBJ2-7, with 8 bases aligning to TRBD2. The CDR3 covers 15 residues. Germline CDR1 is SGHRS and CDR2 is YFSETQ. The trim removed 2 bases at V and 5 bases at J, leaving 9 bases unmatched. CDR3 protein: CASSFEAGEIHEQYF. The CDR3 nucleotides are TGCGCCAGCAGCTTCGAAGCGGGAGAGATCCACGAGCAGTACTTC.